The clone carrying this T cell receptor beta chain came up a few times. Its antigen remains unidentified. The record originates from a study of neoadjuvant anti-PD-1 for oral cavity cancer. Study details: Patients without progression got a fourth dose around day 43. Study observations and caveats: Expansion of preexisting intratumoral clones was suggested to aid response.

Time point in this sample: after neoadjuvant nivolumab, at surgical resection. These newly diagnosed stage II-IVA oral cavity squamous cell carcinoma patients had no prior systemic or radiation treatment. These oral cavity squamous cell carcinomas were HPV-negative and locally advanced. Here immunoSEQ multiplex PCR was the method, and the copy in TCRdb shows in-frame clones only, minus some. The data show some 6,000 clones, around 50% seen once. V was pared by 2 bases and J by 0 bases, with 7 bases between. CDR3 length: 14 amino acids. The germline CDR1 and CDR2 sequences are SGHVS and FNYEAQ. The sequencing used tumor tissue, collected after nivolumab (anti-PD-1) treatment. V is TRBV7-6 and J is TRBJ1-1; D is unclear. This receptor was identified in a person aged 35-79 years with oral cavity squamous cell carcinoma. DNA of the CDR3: TGTGCCAGCAGCTTATTGCGCTTGAACACTGAAGCTTTCTTT. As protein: CASSLLRLNTEAFF.